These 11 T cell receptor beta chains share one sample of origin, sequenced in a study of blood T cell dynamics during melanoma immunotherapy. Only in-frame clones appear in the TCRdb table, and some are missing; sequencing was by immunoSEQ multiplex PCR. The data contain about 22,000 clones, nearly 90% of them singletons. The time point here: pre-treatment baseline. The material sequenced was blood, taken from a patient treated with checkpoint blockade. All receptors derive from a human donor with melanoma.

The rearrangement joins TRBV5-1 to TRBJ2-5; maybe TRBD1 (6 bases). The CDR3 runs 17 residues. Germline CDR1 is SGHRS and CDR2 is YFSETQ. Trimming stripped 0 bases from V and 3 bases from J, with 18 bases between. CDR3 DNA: TGCGCCAGCAGCTTGGTATTGGGGGCTGGAATTGAAGAGACCCAGTACTTC. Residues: CASSLVLGAGIEETQYF.

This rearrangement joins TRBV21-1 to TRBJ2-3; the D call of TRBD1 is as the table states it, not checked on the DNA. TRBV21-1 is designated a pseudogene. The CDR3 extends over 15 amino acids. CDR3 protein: CASSIGRQGFYTQYF. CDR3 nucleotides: TGTGCCAGCAGCATCGGGCGGCAGGGGTTCTATACGCAGTATTTT.

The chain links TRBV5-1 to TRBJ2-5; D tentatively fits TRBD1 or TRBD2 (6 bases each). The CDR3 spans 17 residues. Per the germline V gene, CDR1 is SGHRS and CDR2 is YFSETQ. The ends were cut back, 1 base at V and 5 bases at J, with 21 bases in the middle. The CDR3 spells CASSLWGREGGSETQYF. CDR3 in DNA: TGCGCCAGCAGCTTGTGGGGAAGAGAGGGGGGCTCGGAGACCCAGTACTTC.

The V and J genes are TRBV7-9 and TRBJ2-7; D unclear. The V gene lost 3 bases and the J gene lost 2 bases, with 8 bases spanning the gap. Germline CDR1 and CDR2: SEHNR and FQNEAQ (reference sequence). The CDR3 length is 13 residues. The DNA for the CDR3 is TGTGCCAGCAGCTTTCTAGAAGCCTACGAGCAGTACTTC. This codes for CASSFLEAYEQYF. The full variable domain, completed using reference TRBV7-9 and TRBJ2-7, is DTGVSQNPRHKITKRGQNVTFRCDPISEHNRLYWYRQTLGQGPEFLTYFQNEAQLEKSRLLSDRFSAERPKGSFSTLEIQRTEQGDSAMYLCASSFLEAYEQYFGPGTRLTVT.

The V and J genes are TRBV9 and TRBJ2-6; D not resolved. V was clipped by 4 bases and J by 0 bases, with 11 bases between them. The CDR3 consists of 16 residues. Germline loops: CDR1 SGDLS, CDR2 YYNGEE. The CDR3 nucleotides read TGTGCCAGCAGCCCACGTCTGAACTCTGGGGCCAACGTCCTGACTTTC. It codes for CASSPRLNSGANVLTF.

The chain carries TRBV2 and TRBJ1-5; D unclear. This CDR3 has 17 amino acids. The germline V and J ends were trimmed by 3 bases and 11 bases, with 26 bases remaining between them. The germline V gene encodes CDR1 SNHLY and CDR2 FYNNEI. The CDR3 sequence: CASSDVAVGNPGKSQHF. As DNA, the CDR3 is TGTGCCAGCAGTGATGTAGCAGTAGGAAACCCAGGAAAGTCCCAGCATTTT.

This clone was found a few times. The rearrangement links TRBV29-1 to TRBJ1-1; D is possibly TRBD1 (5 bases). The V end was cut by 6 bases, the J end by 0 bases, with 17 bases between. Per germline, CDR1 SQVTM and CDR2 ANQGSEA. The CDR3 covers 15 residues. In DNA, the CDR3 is TGCAGCGTAGGGCAGGGTAATGGGGTGAACACTGAAGCTTTCTTT. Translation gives CSVGQGNGVNTEAFF.

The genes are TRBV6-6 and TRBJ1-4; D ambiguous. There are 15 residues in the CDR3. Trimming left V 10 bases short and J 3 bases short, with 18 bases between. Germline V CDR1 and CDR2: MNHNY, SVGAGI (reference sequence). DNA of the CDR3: TGTGCCACCCTACTCTCACCGGGCGCTAATGAAAAACTGTTTTTT. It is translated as CATLLSPGANEKLFF.

The CDR3 sequence is CASKTPRQMSETQYF. The CDR3 region has the DNA TGTGCCAGCAAGACTCCCAGACAGATGTCAGAGACCCAGTACTTC. The chain joins TRBV6-5 to TRBJ2-5; D possibly corresponds to TRBD1 (5 bases). The germline CDR1 and CDR2 sequences are MNHEY and SVGAGI. V lost 7 bases to trimming and J lost 4 bases, with 19 bases between them. CDR3 length: 15 amino acids.

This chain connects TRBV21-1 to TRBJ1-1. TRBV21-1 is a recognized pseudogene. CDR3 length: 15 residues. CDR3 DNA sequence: TGTGCCAGCAGCAAAGACGGTAGGAGGCAGTCTGAAGCTTTCTTT. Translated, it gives CASSKDGRRQSEAFF.

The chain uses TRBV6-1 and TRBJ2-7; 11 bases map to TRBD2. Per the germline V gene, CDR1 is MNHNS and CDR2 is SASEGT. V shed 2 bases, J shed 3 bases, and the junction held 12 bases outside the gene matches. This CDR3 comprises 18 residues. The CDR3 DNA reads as TGTGCCAGCAGTGAACCCCGGGCGACTAGCGGGGCAAACTACGAGCAGTACTTC. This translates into CASSEPRATSGANYEQYF.